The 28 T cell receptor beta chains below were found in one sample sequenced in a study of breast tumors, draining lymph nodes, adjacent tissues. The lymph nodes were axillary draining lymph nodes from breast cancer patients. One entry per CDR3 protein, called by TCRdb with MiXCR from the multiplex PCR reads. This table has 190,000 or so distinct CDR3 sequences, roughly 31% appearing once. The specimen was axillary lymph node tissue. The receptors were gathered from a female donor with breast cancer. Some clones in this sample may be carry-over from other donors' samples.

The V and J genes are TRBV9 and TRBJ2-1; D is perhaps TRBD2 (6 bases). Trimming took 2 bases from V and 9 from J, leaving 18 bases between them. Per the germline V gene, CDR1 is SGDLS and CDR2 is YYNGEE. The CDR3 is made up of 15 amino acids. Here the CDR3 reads CASSVEDRQEGEQFF. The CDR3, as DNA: TGTGCCAGCAGCGTTGAAGATCGCCAGGAGGGTGAGCAGTTCTTC. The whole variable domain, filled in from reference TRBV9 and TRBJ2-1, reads DSGVTQTPKHLITATGQRVTLRCSPRSGDLSVYWYQQSLDQGLQFLIQYYNGEERAKGNILERFSAQQFPDLHSELNLSSLELGDSALYFCASSVEDRQEGEQFFGPGTRLTVL.

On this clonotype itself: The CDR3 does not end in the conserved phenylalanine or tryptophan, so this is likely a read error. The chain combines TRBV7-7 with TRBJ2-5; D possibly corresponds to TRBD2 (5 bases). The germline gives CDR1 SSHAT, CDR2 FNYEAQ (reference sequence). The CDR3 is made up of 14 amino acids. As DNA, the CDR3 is TGTGCTAGCAGCTACCGGGGATCTGGGGAGACCCAGTACCCC. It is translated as CASSYRGSGETQYP.

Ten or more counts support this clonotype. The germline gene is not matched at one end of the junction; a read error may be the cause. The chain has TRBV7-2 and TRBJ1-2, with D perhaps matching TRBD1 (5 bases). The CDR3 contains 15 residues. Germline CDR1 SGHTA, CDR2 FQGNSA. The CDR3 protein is CASSLVGRGDYGYPF. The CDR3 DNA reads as TGTGCCAGCAGCTTAGTCGGGCGGGGGGACTATGGCTACCCCTTC.

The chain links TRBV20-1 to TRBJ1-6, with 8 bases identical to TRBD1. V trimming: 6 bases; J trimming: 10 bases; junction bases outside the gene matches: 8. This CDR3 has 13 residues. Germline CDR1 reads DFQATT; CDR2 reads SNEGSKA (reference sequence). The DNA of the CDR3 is TGCAGTGCACTGGACAGGGAGGGATCACCCCTCCACTTT. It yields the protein CSALDREGSPLHF.

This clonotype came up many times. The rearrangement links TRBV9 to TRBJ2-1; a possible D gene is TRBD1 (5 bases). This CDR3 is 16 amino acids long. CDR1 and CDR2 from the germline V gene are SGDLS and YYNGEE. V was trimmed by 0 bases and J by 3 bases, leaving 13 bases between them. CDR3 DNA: TGTGCCAGCAGCGTAGCGGGCAGGGCCGTCTACAATGAGCAGTTCTTC. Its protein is CASSVAGRAVYNEQFF.

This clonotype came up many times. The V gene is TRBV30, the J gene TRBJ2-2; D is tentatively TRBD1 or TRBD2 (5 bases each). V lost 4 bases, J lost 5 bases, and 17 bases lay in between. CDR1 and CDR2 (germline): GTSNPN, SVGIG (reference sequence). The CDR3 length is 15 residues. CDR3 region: CAWKRGTITTGELFF. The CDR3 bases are TGTGCCTGGAAGAGGGGTACAATCACGACCGGGGAGCTGTTTTTT.

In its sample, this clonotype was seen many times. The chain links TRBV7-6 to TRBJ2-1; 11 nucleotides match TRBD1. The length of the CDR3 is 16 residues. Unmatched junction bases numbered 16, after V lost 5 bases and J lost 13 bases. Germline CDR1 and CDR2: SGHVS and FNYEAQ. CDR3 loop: CASSPEPGQGVREQFF. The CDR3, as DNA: TGTGCCAGCAGCCCCGAACCGGGACAGGGGGTACGAGAACAGTTCTTC.

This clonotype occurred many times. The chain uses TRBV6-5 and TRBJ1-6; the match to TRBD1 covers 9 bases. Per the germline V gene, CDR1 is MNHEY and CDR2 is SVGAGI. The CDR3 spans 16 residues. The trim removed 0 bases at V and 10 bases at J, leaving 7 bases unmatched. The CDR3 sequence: CASSYSAGQGRSPLHF. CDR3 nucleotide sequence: TGTGCCAGCAGTTACTCGGCGGGACAGGGTAGATCACCCCTCCACTTT.

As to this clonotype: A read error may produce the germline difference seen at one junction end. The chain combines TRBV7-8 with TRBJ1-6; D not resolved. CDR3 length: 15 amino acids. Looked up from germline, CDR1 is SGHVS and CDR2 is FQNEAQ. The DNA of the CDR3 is TGTGACAGCAGCTTAACGACCCCGGGAAATTCACCCCTCCACTTT. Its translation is CDSSLTTPGNSPLHF.

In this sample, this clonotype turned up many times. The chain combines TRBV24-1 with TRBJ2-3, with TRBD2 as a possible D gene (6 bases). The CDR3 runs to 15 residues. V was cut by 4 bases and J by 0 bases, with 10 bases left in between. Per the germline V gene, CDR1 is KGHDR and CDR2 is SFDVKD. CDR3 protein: CATSDPGLSTDTQYF. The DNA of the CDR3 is TGTGCCACCAGTGACCCGGGACTCAGCACAGATACGCAGTATTTT.

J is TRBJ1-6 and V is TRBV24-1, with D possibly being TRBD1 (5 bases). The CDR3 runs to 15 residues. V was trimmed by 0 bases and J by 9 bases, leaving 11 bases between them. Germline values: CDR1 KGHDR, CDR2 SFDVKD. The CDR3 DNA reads TGTGCCACCAGTGATTTGGGGGCTACGAGTTCACCCCTCCACTTT. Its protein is CATSDLGATSSPLHF.

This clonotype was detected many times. The chain's CDR3 is CASLETPGRGQETQYF. In DNA form, the CDR3 reads TGTGCCAGCCTCGAGACTCCCGGGCGGGGGCAAGAGACCCAGTACTTC. V usage is TRBV2 and J usage is TRBJ2-5, with 7 positions matching TRBD2. CDR1 SNHLY and CDR2 FYNNEI come from the germline V gene. This CDR3 is 16 amino acids long. The ends lost 8 bases at V and 2 bases at J; junction bases unmatched: 14.

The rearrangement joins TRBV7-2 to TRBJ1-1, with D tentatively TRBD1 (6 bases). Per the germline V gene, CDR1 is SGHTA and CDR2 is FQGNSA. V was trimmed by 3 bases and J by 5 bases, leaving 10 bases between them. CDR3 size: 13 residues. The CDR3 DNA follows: TGTGCCAGCAGCTTTGGGGGGCAGACTGAAGCTTTCTTT. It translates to CASSFGGQTEAFF.

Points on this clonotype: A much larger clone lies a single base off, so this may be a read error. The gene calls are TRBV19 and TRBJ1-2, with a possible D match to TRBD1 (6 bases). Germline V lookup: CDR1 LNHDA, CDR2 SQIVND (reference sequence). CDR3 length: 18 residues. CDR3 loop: CASSTPPGGRARSYGSTF. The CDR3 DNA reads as TGTGCCAGTAGTACCCCCCCGGGGGGCAGAGCGCGGTCCTATGGCTCCACCTTC.

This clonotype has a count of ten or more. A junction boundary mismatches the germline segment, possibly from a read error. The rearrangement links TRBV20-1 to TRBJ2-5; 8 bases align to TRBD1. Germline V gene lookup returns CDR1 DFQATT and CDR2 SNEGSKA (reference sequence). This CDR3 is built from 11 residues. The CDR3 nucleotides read TGCAGTGCTAGGGACAGGGAGACCCAGTCCTTC. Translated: CSARDRETQSF.

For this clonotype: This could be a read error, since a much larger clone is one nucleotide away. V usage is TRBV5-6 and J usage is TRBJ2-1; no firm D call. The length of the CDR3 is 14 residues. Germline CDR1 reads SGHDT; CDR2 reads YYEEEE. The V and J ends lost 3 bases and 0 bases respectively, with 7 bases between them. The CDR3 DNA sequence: TGTGCCAGCAGCTCTGTGGGCTCCTACAATGAGCAGTTCTTC. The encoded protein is CASSSVGSYNEQFF.

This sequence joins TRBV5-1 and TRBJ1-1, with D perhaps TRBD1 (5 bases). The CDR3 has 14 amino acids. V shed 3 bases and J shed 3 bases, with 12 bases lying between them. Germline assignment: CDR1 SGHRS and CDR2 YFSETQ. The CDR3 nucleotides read TGCGCCAGCAGCTGGCAGGGTAGGGACACTGAAGCTTTCTTT. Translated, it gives CASSWQGRDTEAFF.

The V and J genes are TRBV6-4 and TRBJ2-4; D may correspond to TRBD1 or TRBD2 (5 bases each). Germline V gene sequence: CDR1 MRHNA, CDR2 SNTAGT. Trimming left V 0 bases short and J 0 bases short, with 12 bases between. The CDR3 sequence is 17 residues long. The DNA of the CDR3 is TGTGCCAGCAGTGACTCGAGGTGGGGGACAGCCAAAAACATTCAGTACTTC. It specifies CASSDSRWGTAKNIQYF.

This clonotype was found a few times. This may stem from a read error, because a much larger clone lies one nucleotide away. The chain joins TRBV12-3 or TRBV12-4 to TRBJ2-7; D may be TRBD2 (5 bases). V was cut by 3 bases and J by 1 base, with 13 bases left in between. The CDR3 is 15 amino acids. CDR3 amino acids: CASSFDGVRSYEQYF. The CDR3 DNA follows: TGTGCCAGCAGTTTCGACGGGGTCCGTTCCTACGAGCAGTACTTC.

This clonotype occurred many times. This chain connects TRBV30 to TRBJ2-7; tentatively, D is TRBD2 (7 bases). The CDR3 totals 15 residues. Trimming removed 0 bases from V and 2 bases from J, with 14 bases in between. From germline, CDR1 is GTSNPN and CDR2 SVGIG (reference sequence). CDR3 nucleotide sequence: TGTGCCTGGAGTGTACTGGGGGGGGGCACCTACGAGCAGTACTTC. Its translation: CAWSVLGGGTYEQYF.

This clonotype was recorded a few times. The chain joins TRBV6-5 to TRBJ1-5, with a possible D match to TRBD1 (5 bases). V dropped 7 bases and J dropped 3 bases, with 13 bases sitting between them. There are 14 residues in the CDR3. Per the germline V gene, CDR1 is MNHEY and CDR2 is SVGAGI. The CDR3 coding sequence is TGTGCCAGCAACTCCCGGGGGACCAATCAGCCCCAGCATTTT. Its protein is CASNSRGTNQPQHF.

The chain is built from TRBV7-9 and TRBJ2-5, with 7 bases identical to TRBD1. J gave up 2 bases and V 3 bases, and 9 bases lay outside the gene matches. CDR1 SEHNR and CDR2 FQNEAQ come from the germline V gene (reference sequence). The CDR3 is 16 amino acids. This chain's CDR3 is CASSFRQGQGQETQYF. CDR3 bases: TGTGCCAGCAGCTTTCGACAGGGTCAGGGGCAAGAGACCCAGTACTTC. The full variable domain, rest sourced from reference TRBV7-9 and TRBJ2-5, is DTGVSQNPRHKITKRGQNVTFRCDPISEHNRLYWYRQTLGQGPEFLTYFQNEAQLEKSRLLSDRFSAERPKGSFSTLEIQRTEQGDSAMYLCASSFRQGQGQETQYFGPGTRLLVL.

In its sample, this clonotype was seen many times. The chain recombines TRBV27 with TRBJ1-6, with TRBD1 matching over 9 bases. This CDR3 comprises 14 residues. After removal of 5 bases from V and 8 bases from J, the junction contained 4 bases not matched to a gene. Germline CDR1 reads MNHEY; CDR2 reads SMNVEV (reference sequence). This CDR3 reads CASSTGTGYSPLHF. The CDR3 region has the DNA TGTGCCAGCAGTACCGGGACAGGGTATTCACCCCTCCACTTT.

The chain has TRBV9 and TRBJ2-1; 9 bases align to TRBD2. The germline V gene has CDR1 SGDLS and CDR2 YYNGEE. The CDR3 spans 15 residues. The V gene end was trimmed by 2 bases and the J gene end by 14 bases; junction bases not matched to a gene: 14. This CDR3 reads CASSVTSGYPPPEFF. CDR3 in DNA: TGTGCCAGCAGCGTTACTAGCGGGTACCCACCCCCGGAGTTCTTC.

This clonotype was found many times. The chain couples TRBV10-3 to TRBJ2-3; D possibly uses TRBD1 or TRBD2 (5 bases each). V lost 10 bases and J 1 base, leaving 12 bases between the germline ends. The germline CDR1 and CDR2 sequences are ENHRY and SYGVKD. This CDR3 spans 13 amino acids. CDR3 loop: CATRRDRTDTQYF. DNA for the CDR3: TGTGCCACCCGACGGGACCGCACAGATACGCAGTATTTT.

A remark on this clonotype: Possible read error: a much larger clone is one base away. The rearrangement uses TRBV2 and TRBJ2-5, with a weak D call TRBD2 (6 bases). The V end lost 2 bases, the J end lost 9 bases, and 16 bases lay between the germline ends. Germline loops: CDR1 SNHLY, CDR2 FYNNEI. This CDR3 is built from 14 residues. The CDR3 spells CASSETMTRGAQYF. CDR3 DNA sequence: TGTGCCAGCAGTGAAACGATGACTCGCGGGGCCCAGTACTTC. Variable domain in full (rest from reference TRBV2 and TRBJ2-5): EPEVTQTPSHQVTQMGQEVILRCVPISNHLYFYWYRQILGQKVEFLVSFYNNEISEKSEIFDDQFSVERPDGSNFTLKIRSTKLEDSAMYFCASSETMTRGAQYFGPGTRLLVL.

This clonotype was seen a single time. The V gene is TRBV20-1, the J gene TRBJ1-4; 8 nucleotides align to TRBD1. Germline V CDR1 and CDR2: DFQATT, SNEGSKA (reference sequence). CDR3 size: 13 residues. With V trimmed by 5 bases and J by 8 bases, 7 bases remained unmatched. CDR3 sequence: CSAPRTGLEKLFF. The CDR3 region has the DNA TGCAGTGCTCCTCGGACAGGGCTGGAAAAACTGTTTTTT.

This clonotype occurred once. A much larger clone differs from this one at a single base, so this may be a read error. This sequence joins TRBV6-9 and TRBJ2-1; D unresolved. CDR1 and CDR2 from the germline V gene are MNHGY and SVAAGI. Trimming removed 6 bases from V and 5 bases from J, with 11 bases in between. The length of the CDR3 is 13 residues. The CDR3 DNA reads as TGTGCCAGCAGGCACACAAAGAACAATGAGCAGTTCTTC. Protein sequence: CASRHTKNNEQFF.